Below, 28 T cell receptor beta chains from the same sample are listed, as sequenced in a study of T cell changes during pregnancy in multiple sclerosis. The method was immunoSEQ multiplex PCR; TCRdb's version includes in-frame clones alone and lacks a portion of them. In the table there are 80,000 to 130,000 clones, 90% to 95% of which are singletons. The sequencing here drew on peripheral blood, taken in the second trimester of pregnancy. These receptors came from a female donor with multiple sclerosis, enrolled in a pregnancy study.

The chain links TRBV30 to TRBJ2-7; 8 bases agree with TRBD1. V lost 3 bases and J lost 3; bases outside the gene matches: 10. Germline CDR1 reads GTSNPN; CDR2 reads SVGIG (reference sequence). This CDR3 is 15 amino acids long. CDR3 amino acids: CAWSLLQGADYEQYF. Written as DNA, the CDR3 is TGTGCCTGGAGCCTCCTCCAGGGGGCCGACTACGAGCAGTACTTC. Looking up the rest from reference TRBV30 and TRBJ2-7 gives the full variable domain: SQTIHQWPATLVQPVGSPLSLECTVEGTSNPNLYWYRQAAGRGLQLLFYSVGIGQISSEVPQNLSASRPQDRQFILSSKKLLLSDSGFYLCAWSLLQGADYEQYFGPGTRLTVT.

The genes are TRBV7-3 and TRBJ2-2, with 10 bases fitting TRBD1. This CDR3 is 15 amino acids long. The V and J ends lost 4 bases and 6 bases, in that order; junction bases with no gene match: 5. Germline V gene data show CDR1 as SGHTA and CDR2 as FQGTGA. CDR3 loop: CASSSGQGFPGELFF. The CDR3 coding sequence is TGTGCCAGCAGCTCGGGACAGGGGTTCCCCGGGGAGCTGTTTTTT.

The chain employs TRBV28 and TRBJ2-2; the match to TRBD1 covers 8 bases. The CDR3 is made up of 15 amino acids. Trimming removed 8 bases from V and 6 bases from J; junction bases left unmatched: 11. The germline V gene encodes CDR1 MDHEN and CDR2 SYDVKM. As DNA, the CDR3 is TGTGCCAGCTTTGGGGCCCCGACAGGGGCCGGGGAGCTGTTTTTT. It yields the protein CASFGAPTGAGELFF.

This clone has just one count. DNA for the CDR3: TGCGCCAGCAGCTTAACTAGTCGGGAAGCTTTCTTT. This gives the protein CASSLTSREAFF. The V gene is TRBV5-1, the J gene TRBJ1-1; D ambiguous. CDR3 size: 12 residues. Germline V gene sequence: CDR1 SGHRS, CDR2 YFSETQ. V was shortened by 2 bases and J by 8 bases, with 10 bases between the two germline ends.

The CDR3 coding sequence is TGTGCCAGCAGCGACGGGACTAGCGGCAACAATGAGCAGTTCTTC. Translating gives CASSDGTSGNNEQFF. The chain carries TRBV27 and TRBJ2-1; 11 nucleotides line up with TRBD2. In germline, CDR1 is MNHEY, CDR2 SMNVEV (reference sequence). The CDR3 is 15 amino acids. Trimming removed 6 bases from V and 5 bases from J; junction bases left unmatched: 6.

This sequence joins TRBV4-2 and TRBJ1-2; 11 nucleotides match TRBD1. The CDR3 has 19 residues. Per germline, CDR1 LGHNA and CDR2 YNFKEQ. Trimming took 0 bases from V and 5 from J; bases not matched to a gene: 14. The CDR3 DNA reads TGTGCCAGCAGCCAAGATAAAGGGGACAGGGGGTTCCTTGGGTATGGCTACACCTTC. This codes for CASSQDKGDRGFLGYGYTF.

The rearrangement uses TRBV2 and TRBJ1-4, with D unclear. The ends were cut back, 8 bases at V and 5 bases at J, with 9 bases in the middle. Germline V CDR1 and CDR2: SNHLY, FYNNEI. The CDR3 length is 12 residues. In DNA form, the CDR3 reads TGTGCCAGCGCCCTGAGGAATGAAAAACTGTTTTTT. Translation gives CASALRNEKLFF.

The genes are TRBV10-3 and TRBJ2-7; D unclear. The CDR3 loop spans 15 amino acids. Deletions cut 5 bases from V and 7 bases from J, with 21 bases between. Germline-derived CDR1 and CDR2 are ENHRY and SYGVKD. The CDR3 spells CAISYNSDLVWEQYF. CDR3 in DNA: TGTGCCATCAGTTACAATTCAGATCTTGTATGGGAGCAGTACTTC.

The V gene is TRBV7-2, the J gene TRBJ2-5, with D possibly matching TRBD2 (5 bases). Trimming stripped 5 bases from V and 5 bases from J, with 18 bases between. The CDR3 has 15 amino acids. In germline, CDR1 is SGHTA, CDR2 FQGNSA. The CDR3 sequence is CASSQDRGRWETQYF. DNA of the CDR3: TGTGCCAGCAGCCAAGACCGAGGGCGGTGGGAGACCCAGTACTTC.

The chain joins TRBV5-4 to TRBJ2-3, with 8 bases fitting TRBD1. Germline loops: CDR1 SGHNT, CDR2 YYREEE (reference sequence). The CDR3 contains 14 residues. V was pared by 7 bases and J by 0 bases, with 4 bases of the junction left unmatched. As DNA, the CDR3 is TGTGCCAGCCGCAGGGGGCCCAGCACAGATACGCAGTATTTT. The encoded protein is CASRRGPSTDTQYF.

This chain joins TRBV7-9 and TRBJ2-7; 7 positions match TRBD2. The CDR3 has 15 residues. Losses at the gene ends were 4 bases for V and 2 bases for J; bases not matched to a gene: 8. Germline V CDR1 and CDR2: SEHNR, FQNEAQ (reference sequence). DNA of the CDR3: TGTGCCAGCAGCTCGAGCGGGGCGAACCCCTACGAGCAGTACTTC. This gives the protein CASSSSGANPYEQYF.

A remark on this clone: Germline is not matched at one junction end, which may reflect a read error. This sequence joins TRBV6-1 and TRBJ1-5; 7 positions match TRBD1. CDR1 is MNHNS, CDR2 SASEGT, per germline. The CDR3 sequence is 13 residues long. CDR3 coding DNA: TGTGCCAGCACCCAGGGGGGCAACCAGCCCCAGCATTTT. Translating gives CASTQGGNQPQHF.

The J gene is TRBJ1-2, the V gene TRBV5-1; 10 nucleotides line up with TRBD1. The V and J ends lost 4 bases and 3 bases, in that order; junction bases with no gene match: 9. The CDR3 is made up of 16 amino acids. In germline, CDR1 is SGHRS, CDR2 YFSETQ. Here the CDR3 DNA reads TGCGCCAGCAGCGGACGGAGGACAGGGGGAGACTATGGCTACACCTTC. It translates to CASSGRRTGGDYGYTF.

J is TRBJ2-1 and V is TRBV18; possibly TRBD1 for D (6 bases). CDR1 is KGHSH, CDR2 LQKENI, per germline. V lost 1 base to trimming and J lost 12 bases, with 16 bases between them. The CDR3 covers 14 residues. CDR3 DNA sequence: TGTGCCAGCTCACCACGGGCAGGGGCCATGGGGCAGTTCTTC. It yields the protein CASSPRAGAMGQFF.

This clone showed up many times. The CDR3 region is CASSPGGDYTEAFF. CDR3 DNA sequence: TGTGCCAGCTCACCGGGAGGGGATTACACTGAAGCTTTCTTT. The rearrangement links TRBV18 to TRBJ1-1; D is possibly TRBD1 (5 bases). V lost 3 bases and J lost 3, with 11 bases in between. Germline V lookup: CDR1 KGHSH, CDR2 LQKENI. The CDR3 has 14 amino acids.

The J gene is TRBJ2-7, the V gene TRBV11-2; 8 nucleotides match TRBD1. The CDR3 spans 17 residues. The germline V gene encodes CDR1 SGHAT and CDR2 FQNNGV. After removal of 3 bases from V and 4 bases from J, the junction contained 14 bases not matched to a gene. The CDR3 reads CASSLPSATGGRYEQYF. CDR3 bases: TGTGCCAGCAGCTTGCCTTCAGCCACAGGGGGGAGGTACGAGCAGTACTTC. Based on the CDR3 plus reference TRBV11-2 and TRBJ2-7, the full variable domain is EAGVAQSPRYKIIEKRQSVAFWCNPISGHATLYWYQQILGQGPKLLIQFQNNGVVDDSQLPKDRFSAERLKGVDSTLKIQPAKLEDSAVYLCASSLPSATGGRYEQYFGPGTRLTVT.

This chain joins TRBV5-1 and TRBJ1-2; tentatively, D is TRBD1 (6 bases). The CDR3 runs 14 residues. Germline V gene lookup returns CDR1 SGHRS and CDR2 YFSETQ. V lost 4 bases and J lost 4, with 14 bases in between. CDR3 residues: CASSTGPNLYGYTF. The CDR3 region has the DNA TGCGCCAGCAGCACAGGGCCAAACCTCTATGGCTACACCTTC.

The CDR3: CASSVAHQVGGRAYEQYF. The CDR3 region has the DNA TGTGCCAGCAGTGTTGCTCACCAGGTGGGCGGGAGGGCCTACGAGCAGTACTTC. This chain uses TRBV27 with TRBJ2-7; 9 bases match TRBD2. This CDR3 contains 18 residues. With 5 bases clipped from V and 2 bases from J, the junction kept 16 bases outside the gene matches. CDR1 MNHEY and CDR2 SMNVEV come from the germline V gene (reference sequence).

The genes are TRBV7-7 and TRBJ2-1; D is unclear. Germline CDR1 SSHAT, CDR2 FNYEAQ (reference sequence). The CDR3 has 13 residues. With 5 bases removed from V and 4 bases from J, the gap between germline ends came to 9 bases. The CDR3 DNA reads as TGTGCCAGCAGCACTGGTGAATACAATGAGCAGTTCTTC. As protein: CASSTGEYNEQFF.

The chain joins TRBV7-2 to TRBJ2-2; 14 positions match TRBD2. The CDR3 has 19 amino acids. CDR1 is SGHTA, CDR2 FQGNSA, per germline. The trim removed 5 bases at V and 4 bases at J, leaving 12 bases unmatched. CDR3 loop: CASSTDPGLAGAGTGELFF. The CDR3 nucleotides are TGTGCCAGCAGCACGGACCCGGGACTAGCGGGAGCTGGCACCGGGGAGCTGTTTTTT.

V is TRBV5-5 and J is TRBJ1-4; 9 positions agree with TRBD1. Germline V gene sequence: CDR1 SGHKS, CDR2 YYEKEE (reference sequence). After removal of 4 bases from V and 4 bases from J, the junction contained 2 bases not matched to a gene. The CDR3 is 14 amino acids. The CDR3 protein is CASSTGGFNEKLFF. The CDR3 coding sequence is TGTGCCAGCAGCACAGGGGGCTTTAATGAAAAACTGTTTTTT.

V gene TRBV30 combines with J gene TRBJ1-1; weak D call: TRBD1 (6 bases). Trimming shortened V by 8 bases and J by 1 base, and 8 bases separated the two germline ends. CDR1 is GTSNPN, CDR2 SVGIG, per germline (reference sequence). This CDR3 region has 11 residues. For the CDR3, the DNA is TGTGCCGAACAGGGGAACACTGAAGCTTTCTTT. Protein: CAEQGNTEAFF. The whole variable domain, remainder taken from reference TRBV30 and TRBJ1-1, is SQTIHQWPATLVQPVGSPLSLECTVEGTSNPNLYWYRQAAGRGLQLLFYSVGIGQISSEVPQNLSASRPQDRQFILSSKKLLLSDSGFYLCAEQGNTEAFFGQGTRLTVV.

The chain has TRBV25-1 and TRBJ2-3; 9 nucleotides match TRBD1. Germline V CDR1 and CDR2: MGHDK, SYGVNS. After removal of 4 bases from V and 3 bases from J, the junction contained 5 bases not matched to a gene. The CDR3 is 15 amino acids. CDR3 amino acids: CASSGTGTGTDTQYF. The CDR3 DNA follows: TGTGCCAGCAGTGGCACCGGGACAGGGACAGATACGCAGTATTTT.

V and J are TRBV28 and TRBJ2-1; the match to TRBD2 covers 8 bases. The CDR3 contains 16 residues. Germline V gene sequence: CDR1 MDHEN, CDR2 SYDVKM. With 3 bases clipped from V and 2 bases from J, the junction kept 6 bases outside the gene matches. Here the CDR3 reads CASSLAGGPTYNEQFF. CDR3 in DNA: TGTGCCAGCAGTTTGGCGGGAGGCCCTACCTACAATGAGCAGTTCTTC.

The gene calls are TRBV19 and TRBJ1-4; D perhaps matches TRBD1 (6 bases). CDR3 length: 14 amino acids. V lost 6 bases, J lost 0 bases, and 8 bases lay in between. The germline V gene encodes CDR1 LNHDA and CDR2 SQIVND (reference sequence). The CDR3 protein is CASRTGSTNEKLFF. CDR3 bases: TGTGCCAGTAGGACAGGCTCAACTAATGAAAAACTGTTTTTT.

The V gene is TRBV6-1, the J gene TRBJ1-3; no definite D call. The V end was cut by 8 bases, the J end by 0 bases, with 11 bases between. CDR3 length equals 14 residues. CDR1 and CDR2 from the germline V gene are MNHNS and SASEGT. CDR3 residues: CASCAARSGNTIYF. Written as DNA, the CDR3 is TGTGCCAGCTGCGCCGCGCGCTCTGGAAACACCATATATTTT.

The CDR3 spells CASSVREGRDTDTQYF. In nucleotides, the CDR3 is TGTGCCAGCAGCGTAAGGGAGGGCCGGGACACAGATACGCAGTATTTT. The rearrangement uses TRBV9 and TRBJ2-3; the match to TRBD2 covers 7 bases. The J segment lost 2 bases and the V segment lost 1 base, leaving 7 bases of the junction unmatched. Germline CDR1 reads SGDLS; CDR2 reads YYNGEE. This CDR3 region has 16 residues.

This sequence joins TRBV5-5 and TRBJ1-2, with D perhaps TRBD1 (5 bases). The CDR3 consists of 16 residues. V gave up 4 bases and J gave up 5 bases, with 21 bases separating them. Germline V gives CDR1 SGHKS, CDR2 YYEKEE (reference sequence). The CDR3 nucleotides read TGTGCCAGCAGCCTGGACCGGGACTTCACCCGGTATGGCTACACCTTC. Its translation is CASSLDRDFTRYGYTF.